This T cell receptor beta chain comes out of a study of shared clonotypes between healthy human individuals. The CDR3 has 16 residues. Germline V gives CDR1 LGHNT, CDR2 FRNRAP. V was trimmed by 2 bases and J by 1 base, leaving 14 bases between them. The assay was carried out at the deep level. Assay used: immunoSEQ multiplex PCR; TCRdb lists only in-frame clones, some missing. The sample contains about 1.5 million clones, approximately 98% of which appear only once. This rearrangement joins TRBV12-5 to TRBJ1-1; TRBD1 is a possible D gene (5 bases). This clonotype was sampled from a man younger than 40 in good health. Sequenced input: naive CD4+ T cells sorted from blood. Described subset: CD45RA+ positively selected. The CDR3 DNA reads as TGTGCTAGTGGTTTGTCCAGGGCCCTGGGGAACACTGAAGCTTTCTTT. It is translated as CASGLSRALGNTEAFF.